Listed below are T cell receptor beta chains from one sample, sequenced in a study of vaccination and CD4 T cells after COVID-19. No antigen has been identified for these receptors. In TCRdb, the PCR reads were re-called with MiXCR into one record per CDR3 protein. The table includes roughly 20,000 distinct CDR3 sequences, 47% detected once. Specimen: CD4+ T cells from blood, cultured in vitro, collected before SARS-CoV-2 vaccination. These receptors originate from a human donor who had recovered from COVID-19. Both conserved end residues are part of each CDR3. The D gene is left open where the match is weak. The listing skips clone size in some rows; elsewhere it reads once, few, many or a size class.

cdr3_nt	cdr3_aa	v_call	j_call	d_call	clone_size
TGTGCCAGTAGTATAAGGGGAAGACCCTACGAGCAGTACTTC	CASSIRGRPYEQYF	TRBV19	TRBJ2-7	-	-
TGTGCCAGCAGTTTAGTGCAGGGTACGAACACCGGGGAGCTGTTTTTT	CASSLVQGTNTGELFF	TRBV27	TRBJ2-2	-	-
TGTGCCGGCAAGTTACAGGGTCCCGGGGAGCTGTTTTTT	CAGKLQGPGELFF	TRBV2	TRBJ2-2	-	once
TGTGCCAGCAGCTCGACCGGCTTTGGCGGACCTAACTATGGCTACACCTTC	CASSSTGFGGPNYGYTF	TRBV5-6	TRBJ1-2	-	-
TGCGCCAGCAGCTTAGTTACAGGGGCGCCGGATGGCTACACCTTC	CASSLVTGAPDGYTF	TRBV5-1	TRBJ1-2	TRBD1	once
TGTGCCAGCTCACCACCATTAGGGGTTGGCACTGAAGCTTTCTTT	CASSPPLGVGTEAFF	TRBV18	TRBJ1-1	-	-
TGTGCCAGCACAGGGACTGGAAGCTCCTACAATGAGCAGTTCTTC	CASTGTGSSYNEQFF	TRBV11-3	TRBJ2-1	-	-
TGTGCCAGCAGTTTTTGGGGACAGGGTCCACCCCAGTACTTC	CASSFWGQGPPQYF	TRBV12-3/TRBV12-4	TRBJ2-5	TRBD1	-
TGTGCCACCAGTGATAACCGCCTATCGAGAGCGGGAGGGCCCCGGGAGACCCAGTACTTC	CATSDNRLSRAGGPRETQYF	TRBV24-1	TRBJ2-5	TRBD2	-
TGTGCCAGCAGCTTAGCGCTCGGGAACACTGAAGCTTTCTTT	CASSLALGNTEAFF	TRBV7-2	TRBJ1-1	-	-